The 23 T cell receptor beta chains given below trace back to one sample, sequenced in a study of T-cell reconstitution after alpha-beta-depleted transplantation in children. Preparing the TCRbeta library involved the use of unique molecular identifiers. TCRdb redid the calling of the PCR reads with MiXCR, one entry per CDR3 protein. The profile covers roughly 100,000 distinct CDR3 sequences, with roughly 7.6% appearing a single time and roughly 15% taken by the ten largest. The sequencing here drew on PBMCs, taken before TCRalphabeta/CD19-depleted stem cell transplant. All receptors derive from a boy aged 2 to 10 with acute lymphoblastic leukemia, due to receive a stem cell transplant.

This clonotype was recorded many times. V and J are TRBV7-8 and TRBJ2-7, with D perhaps being TRBD1 or TRBD2 (5 bases each). V gave up 0 bases and J gave up 5 bases, with 14 bases separating them. The germline CDR1 and CDR2 sequences are SGHVS and FQNEAQ. The CDR3 loop spans 15 amino acids. The CDR3 DNA reads as TGTGCCAGCAGCTTAGCCGGGGCCGGCAGGCACGAGCAGTACTTC. This gives the protein CASSLAGAGRHEQYF.

This clonotype was seen ten or more times. This rearrangement joins TRBV7-2 to TRBJ1-5, with D possibly matching TRBD1 (6 bases). This CDR3 comprises 14 residues. CDR1 is SGHTA, CDR2 FQGNSA, per germline. V was shortened by 4 bases and J by 7 bases, with 14 bases between the two germline ends. CDR3 sequence reads: CASSSGQPRQPQHF. CDR3 in DNA: TGTGCCAGCAGCTCCGGACAGCCTCGGCAGCCCCAGCATTTT.

This chain joins TRBV19 and TRBJ2-1; D unresolved. The germline CDR1 and CDR2 sequences are LNHDA and SQIVND (reference sequence). The CDR3 sequence is 11 residues long. The V and J ends lost 4 bases and 4 bases respectively, with 2 bases between them. The CDR3 loop is CASSRYNEQFF. The CDR3 DNA sequence: TGTGCCAGTAGTAGGTACAATGAGCAGTTCTTC.

The rearrangement joins TRBV16 to TRBJ2-1; D remains ambiguous. CDR3 size: 13 residues. The germline V and J ends were trimmed by 5 bases and 8 bases, with 13 bases remaining between them. The germline gives CDR1 KGHSY, CDR2 FQNENV. Here the CDR3 DNA reads TGTGCCAGCAGCGAAGTACACGGCGATGAGCAGTTCTTC. It encodes CASSEVHGDEQFF. Full variable domain (outside the CDR3, taken from reference TRBV16 and TRBJ2-1): GEEVAQTPKHLVRGEGQKAKLYCAPIKGHSYVFWYQQVLKNEFKFLISFQNENVFDETGMPKERFSAKCLPNSPCSLEIQATKLEDSAVYFCASSEVHGDEQFFGPGTRLTVL.

The table lists this clonotype with a few counts. CDR3 region: CSALGIGGATDTQYF. DNA for the CDR3: TGCAGTGCTCTCGGGATAGGGGGGGCAACAGATACGCAGTATTTT. This chain uses TRBV20-1 with TRBJ2-3, with a weak D call TRBD2 (7 bases). Per germline, CDR1 DFQATT and CDR2 SNEGSKA (reference sequence). The V gene lost 5 bases and the J gene lost 3 bases, with 18 bases spanning the gap. The CDR3 consists of 15 residues.

The CDR3 DNA follows: TGCGCCAGTGAGAGGCGTCGGGGGTGCCAAGAGACCCAGTACTTC. It translates to CASERRRGCQETQYF. This chain links TRBV10-1 with TRBJ2-5, with D possibly matching TRBD2 (6 bases). V was shortened by 9 bases and J by 1 base, with 18 bases between the two germline ends. This CDR3 region has 15 residues. Looked up from germline, CDR1 is WNHNN and CDR2 is SYGVQD (reference sequence).

In this sample, this clonotype turned up many times. The V call is TRBV12-5, the J call TRBJ2-3; tentatively, D is TRBD2 (7 bases). Trimming left V 0 bases short and J 3 bases short, with 13 bases between. CDR1 LGHNT and CDR2 FRNRAP come from the germline V gene. The CDR3 extends over 16 amino acids. The CDR3 sequence is CASGLVVGGATDTQYF. In DNA form, the CDR3 reads TGTGCTAGTGGTTTGGTAGTGGGGGGGGCAACAGATACGCAGTATTTT.

The table lists this clonotype with a few counts. The chain employs TRBV5-1 and TRBJ2-2; 10 nucleotides line up with TRBD1. The CDR3 extends over 14 amino acids. CDR1 is SGHRS and CDR2 is YFSETQ in the germline V gene. Trimming cost V 7 bases and J 5 bases; bases outside gene matches: 5. The chain's CDR3 is CASSGTGVTGELFF. Here the CDR3 DNA reads TGCGCCAGCTCCGGGACAGGGGTAACCGGGGAGCTGTTTTTT.

This clonotype was detected ten times or more. This rearrangement joins TRBV6-2 or TRBV6-3 to TRBJ2-3; the D is unclear. Germline assignment: CDR1 MNHEY and CDR2 SVGEGT. The CDR3 is 14 residues long. The germline V and J ends were trimmed by 6 bases and 2 bases, with 12 bases remaining between them. In nucleotides, the CDR3 is TGTGCCAGCAGAGGTGGTCTTTTCACAGATACGCAGTATTTT. Translated, it gives CASRGGLFTDTQYF.

This clonotype was counted only a few times. The V gene is TRBV5-1, the J gene TRBJ2-3, with 8 bases identical to TRBD2. Germline CDR1 reads SGHRS; CDR2 reads YFSETQ. Trimming took 4 bases from V and 1 from J; bases not matched to a gene: 8. The CDR3 length is 16 residues. The CDR3 nucleotides read TGCGCCAGCAGCCGCCCCGGGACTAGTCGCACAGATACGCAGTATTTT. Translation: CASSRPGTSRTDTQYF. The whole variable domain, remainder taken from reference TRBV5-1 and TRBJ2-3, is KAGVTQTPRYLIKTRGQQVTLSCSPISGHRSVSWYQQTPGQGLQFLFEYFSETQRNKGNFPGRFSGRQFSNSRSEMNVSTLELGDSALYLCASSRPGTSRTDTQYFGPGTRLTVL.

This clonotype was observed many times. The chain couples TRBV5-1 to TRBJ1-1, with no clear D. Germline assignment: CDR1 SGHRS and CDR2 YFSETQ. Trimming pared 0 bases from V and 11 bases from J, leaving 14 bases between. The CDR3 extends over 13 amino acids. The CDR3 spells CASSLGGEHLAFF. The CDR3, as DNA: TGCGCCAGCAGCTTGGGCGGGGAACACTTGGCTTTCTTT.

This clonotype occurred many times. In DNA form, the CDR3 reads TGTGCCAGCAGTAGGACAGGAGGTGTTGAAGCTTTCTTT. Translated: CASSRTGGVEAFF. The rearrangement joins TRBV12-3 or TRBV12-4 to TRBJ1-1, with TRBD1 matching 7 bases. V trimming: 5 bases; J trimming: 7 bases; junction bases outside the gene matches: 7. There are 13 residues in the CDR3.

This clonotype was seen a few times. The chain links TRBV11-2 to TRBJ1-5; 10 nucleotides agree with TRBD1. This CDR3 comprises 14 residues. V shed 5 bases, J shed 10 bases, and the junction held 8 bases outside the gene matches. Germline CDR1 reads SGHAT; CDR2 reads FQNNGV. The chain's CDR3 is CASSPGQGQGPQHF. The CDR3 nucleotides read TGTGCCAGCAGCCCGGGACAGGGGCAGGGCCCCCAGCATTTT.

This clonotype was counted ten times or more. J is TRBJ2-7 and V is TRBV4-3; no clear D gene. The V gene lost 1 base and the J gene lost 2 bases, with 6 bases spanning the gap. The CDR3 has 13 residues. Looked up from germline, CDR1 is LGHNA and CDR2 is YSLEER. CDR3 nucleotides: TGCGCCAGCAGCCAAGTGCACACCTACGAGCAGTACTTC. It is translated as CASSQVHTYEQYF.

Ten or more counts support this clonotype. V is TRBV6-5 and J is TRBJ1-1; weak D call: TRBD1 (6 bases). The germline V gene encodes CDR1 MNHEY and CDR2 SVGAGI. V was clipped by 5 bases and J by 11 bases, with 18 bases between them. This CDR3 has 13 residues. The CDR3 spells CASSPTSGQGAFF. In DNA, the CDR3 is TGTGCCAGCAGTCCTACCTCCGGGCAGGGGGCTTTCTTT.

This chain connects TRBV18 to TRBJ1-6; D not resolved. Germline CDR1 and CDR2: KGHSH and LQKENI. V lost 3 bases to trimming and J lost 3 bases, with 9 bases between them. The CDR3 consists of 15 residues. The CDR3 nucleotides read TGTGCCAGCTCACCTGAGGGTCTCTATAATTCACCCCTCCACTTT. As protein: CASSPEGLYNSPLHF.

The chain combines TRBV19 with TRBJ2-1, with TRBD1 matching 8 bases. J gave up 6 bases and V 11 bases, and 15 bases lay outside the gene matches. The CDR3 contains 15 residues. Per the germline V gene, CDR1 is LNHDA and CDR2 is SQIVND (reference sequence). The CDR3 DNA is TGTGCCTCCTCTTTCGGGACAGGTAGATCCAATGAGCAGTTCTTC. Translated: CASSFGTGRSNEQFF.

Many counts were recorded for this clonotype. The chain carries TRBV3-1 and TRBJ2-4, with unresolved D. Trimming removed 4 bases from V and 2 bases from J, with 6 bases in between. The CDR3 is made up of 13 amino acids. Germline CDR1 reads LGHDT; CDR2 reads YNNKEL (reference sequence). The CDR3 region is CASSRGSKNIQYF. The CDR3 DNA is TGTGCCAGCAGCCGCGGATCCAAAAACATTCAGTACTTC. Supplemented by reference TRBV3-1 and TRBJ2-4, the full variable domain reads DTAVSQTPKYLVTQMGNDKSIKCEQNLGHDTMYWYKQDSKKFLKIMFSYNNKELIINETVPNRFSPKSPDKAHLNLHINSLELGDSAVYFCASSRGSKNIQYFGAGTRLSVL.

This clonotype was observed many times. The V and J genes are TRBV29-1 and TRBJ2-7; 10 nucleotides match TRBD1. The V gene end was trimmed by 5 bases and the J gene end by 2 bases; junction bases not matched to a gene: 3. This CDR3 contains 13 residues. Looked up from germline, CDR1 is SQVTM and CDR2 is ANQGSEA. CDR3 residues: CSVTDRGAYEQYF. The CDR3 nucleotides read TGCAGCGTTACGGACAGGGGGGCCTACGAGCAGTACTTC.

In this sample, this clonotype turned up many times. The chain joins TRBV6-2 or TRBV6-3 to TRBJ2-1; the D is unclear. The V end lost 8 bases, the J end lost 8 bases, and 10 bases lay between the germline ends. This CDR3 is 11 amino acids long. Germline V gene data show CDR1 as MNHEY and CDR2 as SVGEGT. The CDR3 here is CASDAEHEQFF. The CDR3, as DNA: TGTGCCAGCGACGCCGAGCATGAGCAGTTCTTC.

This clonotype was counted only a few times. The chain couples TRBV5-5 to TRBJ1-2; 7 bases are shared with TRBD1. Germline loops: CDR1 SGHKS, CDR2 YYEKEE (reference sequence). CDR3 length: 13 residues. V trimming: 5 bases; J trimming: 5 bases; junction bases outside the gene matches: 6. Written as DNA, the CDR3 is TGTGCCAGCAGACCCGGGACAGCTTATGGCTACACCTTC. It yields the protein CASRPGTAYGYTF. The whole variable domain, remainder taken from reference TRBV5-5 and TRBJ1-2, is DAGVTQSPTHLIKTRGQQVTLRCSPISGHKSVSWYQQVLGQGPQFIFQYYEKEERGRGNFPDRFSARQFPNYSSELNVNALLLGDSALYLCASRPGTAYGYTFGSGTRLTVV.

This clonotype has a count of ten or more. The rearrangement links TRBV4-3 to TRBJ2-5, with D maybe TRBD1 (6 bases). Trimming cost V 1 base and J 4 bases, with 10 bases left between them. This CDR3 region has 14 residues. CDR1 is LGHNA and CDR2 is YSLEER in the germline V gene. CDR3 amino acids: CASSQVAGAETQYF. CDR3 bases: TGCGCCAGCAGCCAAGTCGCAGGGGCAGAGACCCAGTACTTC.

The rearrangement joins TRBV12-3 or TRBV12-4 to TRBJ2-7; 9 bases fit TRBD1. J lost 5 bases, V lost 5 bases, and 10 bases had no gene match. The length of the CDR3 is 15 residues. CDR3 amino acids: CASSVDRGSPDEQYF. The CDR3 DNA reads as TGTGCCAGCAGTGTGGACAGGGGTTCCCCTGACGAGCAGTACTTC.